The table lists the clone carrying this TCR beta chain with a count of one. Its antigen remains unidentified. This table comes from immunoSEQ multiplex PCR, and its TCRdb copy is limited to in-frame clones, with some not included. Of around 140,000 clones in the sample, roughly 91% were seen once. This sample was included in a study of T cell responses to AZD1222 COVID-19 vaccine. The study, taken as a whole, reports: Targeting of unmutated variant regions was reportedly seen in nearly half of spike-specific TCRs. Only a handful of individuals given AZD1222 were seropositive at baseline. In a largely white British group with more females than males, clonal diversity was possibly underestimated. Repertoire sampling was restricted to post-peak T cell response timepoints.

The CDR3 has 13 amino acids. CDR1 and CDR2 from the germline V gene are SEHNR and FQNEAQ (reference sequence). The ends were cut back, 8 bases at V and 4 bases at J, with 12 bases in the middle. The receptor comes from an adult in good health. This chain uses TRBV7-9 with TRBJ1-5; D remains unclear. This material consisted of peripheral blood, taken on day 0 of AZD1222 vaccination. CDR3 DNA sequence: TGTGCCAGCCGTGCCAGTGAGAATCAGCCCCAGCATTTT. It specifies CASRASENQPQHF. Drawing the rest from reference TRBV7-9 and TRBJ1-5, the complete variable domain is DTGVSQNPRHKITKRGQNVTFRCDPISEHNRLYWYRQTLGQGPEFLTYFQNEAQLEKSRLLSDRFSAERPKGSFSTLEIQRTEQGDSAMYLCASRASENQPQHFGDGTRLSIL.